Presented here are 14 T cell receptor beta chains from one specimen sequenced in a study of Ad26.COV2.S vaccination and SARS-CoV-2 variants. Measured with immunoSEQ multiplex PCR; TCRdb has only the in-frame clones, and not every one. The sample lists about 350,000 clones, 75% to 90% seen once, with roughly 10% in the top ten. This sample's treatment: some 20 received Ad26.COV2.S at low or high dose, single or two shots; five or six received placebo; per-sample allocation not given. Sampling happened 63 days after the first vaccine or placebo injection. The input for sequencing was peripheral blood, taken in a trial of Ad26.COV2.S vaccine versus placebo. These receptors all stem from a person aged 18 to 65 who received the Ad26.COV2.S COVID-19 vaccine or a placebo.

Remarks on this clone: An end of the junction differs from the germline gene, which may be a read error. The chain joins TRBV7-7 to TRBJ2-5; maybe TRBD2 (7 bases). The CDR3 spans 13 residues. From germline, CDR1 is SSHAT and CDR2 FNYEAQ (reference sequence). The chain's CDR3 is CASSLAGAPTQYF. The CDR3 DNA reads TGTGCTAGCAGCTTGGCGGGGGCCCCCACCCAGTACTTC.

J is TRBJ2-1 and V is TRBV28; no firm D call. The CDR3 is 15 residues long. V was cut by 7 bases and J by 0 bases, with 13 bases left in between. CDR1 is MDHEN, CDR2 SYDVKM, per germline. CDR3 loop: CASTSGGSSYNEQFF. CDR3 in DNA: TGTGCCAGCACCTCCGGCGGCAGCTCCTACAATGAGCAGTTCTTC.

V is TRBV28 and J is TRBJ2-7; 7 nucleotides agree with TRBD1. The CDR3 totals 17 residues. J was trimmed by 3 bases and V by 4 bases; bases with no gene match: 15. The germline V gene has CDR1 MDHEN and CDR2 SYDVKM. DNA of the CDR3: TGTGCCAGCAGTTCCTACAGGGGCCTGAAGTGGGTCTACGAGCAGTACTTC. Its translation: CASSSYRGLKWVYEQYF.

V usage is TRBV5-4 and J usage is TRBJ2-5, with a weak D call TRBD2 (6 bases). Germline loops: CDR1 SGHNT, CDR2 YYREEE (reference sequence). Trimming removed 1 base at V and 5 bases at J, with 15 bases between. CDR3 size: 15 residues. The CDR3 reads CASSLSPGVEETQYF. CDR3 bases: TGTGCCAGCAGCTTGAGTCCGGGAGTCGAGGAGACCCAGTACTTC.

This clone was detected only once. This CDR3 is CASSITGFEQFF. For the CDR3, the DNA is TGTGCCAGTAGTATAACTGGGTTTGAGCAGTTCTTC. The J gene is TRBJ2-1, the V gene TRBV19, with D unclear. Germline V gene sequence: CDR1 LNHDA, CDR2 SQIVND (reference sequence). There are 12 residues in the CDR3. V gave up 2 bases and J gave up 9 bases, with 8 bases separating them.

A single count supports this clone. CDR3 amino acids: CASSERGLDNEQFF. CDR3 DNA: TGTGCCAGCAGTGAACGGGGACTTGACAATGAGCAGTTCTTC. J is TRBJ2-1 and V is TRBV6-1; a possible D gene is TRBD2 (6 bases). The CDR3 is made up of 14 amino acids. V was pared by 2 bases and J by 5 bases, with 10 bases between. Germline CDR1 reads MNHNS; CDR2 reads SASEGT.

This clone has just one count. The same CDR3 can be traced to other DNA sequences in this sample. The chain links TRBV20-1 to TRBJ1-4; D is unclear. V lost 6 bases and J lost 7, with 9 bases in between. This CDR3 has 11 residues. Per the germline V gene, CDR1 is DFQATT and CDR2 is SNEGSKA (reference sequence). CDR3 coding DNA: TGCAGTGCCCGGGGAGGTGAAAAACTGTTTTTT. Residues: CSARGGEKLFF.

In its sample, this clone was seen once. J is TRBJ1-2 and V is TRBV28; TRBD1 agrees at 7 bases. Trimming cost V 4 bases and J 4 bases; bases outside gene matches: 9. The CDR3 contains 15 residues. Germline V gene lookup returns CDR1 MDHEN and CDR2 SYDVKM. The CDR3 sequence: CASSSQPGQTYGYTF. The CDR3 DNA is TGTGCCAGCAGTTCGCAACCGGGACAGACCTATGGCTACACCTTC.

This chain uses TRBV7-8 with TRBJ2-7; the D is unclear. CDR1 and CDR2 (germline): SGHVS, FQNEAQ. The CDR3 loop spans 13 amino acids. Trimming took off 5 bases at V and 5 bases at J, with 13 bases between the two ends. The CDR3 coding sequence is TGTGCCAGCAGCCGTTTTGGCGAGGACGAGCAGTACTTC. Protein product: CASSRFGEDEQYF.

Note on this clone: The identical CDR3 is also encoded by other nucleotide sequences in the sample. The chain joins TRBV28 to TRBJ1-1, with TRBD1 identical over 8 bases. Germline V gene data show CDR1 as MDHEN and CDR2 as SYDVKM. The junction had 6 bases not matched to a gene; V was cut back by 6 bases and J by 0 bases. This CDR3 contains 15 residues. The CDR3 DNA sequence: TGTGCCAGCAGAGGACAGGGAGCTATGAACACTGAAGCTTTCTTT. It specifies CASRGQGAMNTEAFF.

This chain joins TRBV28 and TRBJ1-1; D remains unclear. Germline loops: CDR1 MDHEN, CDR2 SYDVKM. Trimming cost V 3 bases and J 3 bases, with 14 bases left between them. This CDR3 contains 15 residues. DNA of the CDR3: TGTGCCAGCAGTTTCGTCGGCAGACGAGACACTGAAGCTTTCTTT. Amino acids: CASSFVGRRDTEAFF.

This clone was picked up a small number of times. The rearrangement uses TRBV11-2 and TRBJ2-3; the match to TRBD2 covers 12 bases. Germline loops: CDR1 SGHAT, CDR2 FQNNGV. Trimming removed 4 bases from V and 0 bases from J; junction bases left unmatched: 8. The CDR3 has 18 residues. CDR3 protein: CASSSRSGLAGSTDTQYF. The CDR3 region has the DNA TGTGCCAGCAGCTCCCGATCGGGACTAGCGGGTAGCACAGATACGCAGTATTTT.

The genes are TRBV10-3 and TRBJ1-1; D may be TRBD1 (5 bases). V was clipped by 8 bases and J by 0 bases, with 13 bases between them. The CDR3 totals 14 residues. Germline V gives CDR1 ENHRY, CDR2 SYGVKD. The CDR3 DNA reads as TGTGCCATCTCTTGGTCAGGGATGAACACTGAAGCTTTCTTT. Translation gives CAISWSGMNTEAFF.

This clone has just a few counts. The V gene is TRBV7-9, the J gene TRBJ1-2; D gene unclear. The CDR3 covers 13 residues. Germline V gene data show CDR1 as SEHNR and CDR2 as FQNEAQ (reference sequence). The ends were cut back, 4 bases at V and 7 bases at J, with 13 bases in the middle. The CDR3 loop is CASSSILKGGYTF. In DNA form, the CDR3 reads TGTGCCAGCAGCTCAATCTTGAAGGGTGGCTACACCTTC.